This T cell receptor (beta chain) was sequenced for a study of blood T cell repertoires in COVID-19 (TCRdb year 2020). About the study as a whole: Samples from collaborators originated in the United States, Italy and Spain and spanned both the acute and convalescent phases of COVID-19. The material from the prospective study consisted of cDNA or gDNA derived from T cells, B-cell-depleted T cells, or PBMCs. The dataset comprised deeply sampled blood TCRbeta repertoires from subjects exposed to, actively infected with, or recovered from COVID-19. A freely available public database, intended as a resource for researchers studying the immune response to SARS-CoV-2, is where the repertoires were released. The samples were drawn from the first 160 participants of the ongoing ImmuneRACE study and from roughly 1,300 subjects provided by 6 global collaborators. A de-identified subject ID, COVID-19 status, age in years and sex were almost always included in the sample metadata. Where available, HLA class I and class II types were obtained from metadata supplied by the sample provider rather than from assay-based typing. The investigation overall reported the following: How much clinical and demographic metadata was included differed by source and by participant, and the metadata was provided uncurated.

A word on this clone: Its antigen remains undetermined. No base qualities exist here, and no much larger clone lies one base off it.

The immunoSEQ Assay, a bias-controlled multiplex PCR, was used to amplify TCRbeta CDR3 regions from genomic DNA. The authors processed their data as follows. Within the assay, amplification of reference gene primers was used to estimate how many nucleated cells each sample contained. To quantify the absolute abundance of each unique TCRbeta CDR3 rearrangement, sequence reads were collapsed and filtered. For each sample, productive Simpson clonality was calculated by taking the square root of Simpson's diversity index across productive rearrangements. The source is immuneACCESS, and TCRdb retained only in-frame sequences with V and J called. Part of the clones is not carried over; for the studies checked, unresolved V genes explain less than half of this, and the remainder is unexplained. For V, J and clone size, that table is used; D and trimming come from the DNA. This sample gives 120,000 or so clones in total; roughly 85% of them show up just once. The ten largest clonotypes hold roughly 4.9% of the sample.

Each collaborating institution followed its own protocols to collect whole blood in K2EDTA tubes. For TCRbeta analysis, collaborators shipped samples in one of three forms: frozen whole blood, isolated PBMCs, or DNA extracted from either of those sample types. Taken from the germline V gene (reference sequence), the CDR1 and CDR2 loops are LNHDA and SQIVND. Including the terminal cysteine and phenylalanine, the CDR3 comprises 14 residues. Here the CDR3 DNA is all that survives: 42 bases in frame from base 1. V is reduced by 6 bases and J by 4 bases, leaving a spacing of 15 bases between them. The sequenced sample consisted of peripheral blood. The sequence came from a human donor in a cohort sampled during active COVID-19. The chain links TRBV19 with TRBJ1-2, and possibly TRBD1, on 6 matching bases. The DNA reads as follows: TGTGCCAGTAGGTTGGGGGGGCAGGGCTATGGCTACACCTTC. It translates to CASRLGGQGYGYTF.